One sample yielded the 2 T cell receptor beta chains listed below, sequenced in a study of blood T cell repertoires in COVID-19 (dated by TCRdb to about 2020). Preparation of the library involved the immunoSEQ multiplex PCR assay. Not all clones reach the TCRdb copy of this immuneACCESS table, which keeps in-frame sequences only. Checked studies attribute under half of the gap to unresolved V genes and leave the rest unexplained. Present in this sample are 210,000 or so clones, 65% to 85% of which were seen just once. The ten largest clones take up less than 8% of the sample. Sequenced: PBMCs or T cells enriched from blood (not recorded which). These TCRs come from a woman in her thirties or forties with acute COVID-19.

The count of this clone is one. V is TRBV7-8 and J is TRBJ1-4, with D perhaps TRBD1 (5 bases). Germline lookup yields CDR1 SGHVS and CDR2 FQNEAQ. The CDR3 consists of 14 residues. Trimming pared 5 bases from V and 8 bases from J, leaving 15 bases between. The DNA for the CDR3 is TGTGCCAGCAGCCAAGGTCCAGGGAGGGAAAAACTGTTTTTT. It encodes CASSQGPGREKLFF. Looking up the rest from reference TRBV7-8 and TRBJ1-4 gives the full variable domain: GAGVSQSPRYKVAKRGQDVALRCDPISGHVSLFWYQQALGQGPEFLTYFQNEAQLDKSGLPSDRFFAERPEGSVSTLKIQRTQQEDSAVYLCASSQGPGREKLFFGSGTQLSVL.

The CDR3 reads CASSYGRAAYEQYF. Written as DNA, the CDR3 is TGTGCCAGCAGCTATGGCAGGGCAGCCTACGAGCAGTACTTC. V is TRBV9 and J is TRBJ2-7; a weak D match, TRBD1 (5 bases). This CDR3 has 14 amino acids. V was trimmed by 4 bases and J by 2 bases, leaving 13 bases between them. The V gene's germline CDR1 is SGDLS and CDR2 YYNGEE.